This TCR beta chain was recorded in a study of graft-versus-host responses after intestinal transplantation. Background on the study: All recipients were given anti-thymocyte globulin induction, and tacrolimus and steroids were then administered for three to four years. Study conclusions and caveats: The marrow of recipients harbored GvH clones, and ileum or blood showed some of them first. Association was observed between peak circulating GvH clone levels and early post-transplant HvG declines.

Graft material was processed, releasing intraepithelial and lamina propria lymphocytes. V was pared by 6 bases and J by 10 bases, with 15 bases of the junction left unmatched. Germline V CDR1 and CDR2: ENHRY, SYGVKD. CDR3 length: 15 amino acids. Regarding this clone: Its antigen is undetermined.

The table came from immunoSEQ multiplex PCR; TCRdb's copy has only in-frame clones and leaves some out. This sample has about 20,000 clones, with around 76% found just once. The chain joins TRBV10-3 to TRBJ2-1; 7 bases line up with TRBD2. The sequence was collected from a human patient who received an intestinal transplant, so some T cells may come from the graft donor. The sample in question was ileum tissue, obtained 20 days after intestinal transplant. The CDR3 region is CAIRRSGNPLVEQFF. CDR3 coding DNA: TGTGCCATCAGGCGGAGCGGGAACCCCCTTGTGGAGCAGTTCTTC.